The 4 T cell receptor beta chains below all came from one sample that was sequenced in a study of blood T cell repertoires in COVID-19. The method was immunoSEQ multiplex PCR; TCRdb's version includes in-frame clones alone and lacks a portion of them. The table shows more than 60,000 clones, with 74% occurring only once. The sequencing input was peripheral blood. Receptor source: a human donor with acute or convalescent COVID-19. The donor label of this sample is uncertain.

The chain combines TRBV5-4 with TRBJ2-3, with 9 bases fitting TRBD2. The germline V gene encodes CDR1 SGHNT and CDR2 YYREEE (reference sequence). Losses at the gene ends were 4 bases for V and 3 bases for J; bases not matched to a gene: 9. The CDR3 runs 16 residues. The CDR3 here is CASSLPGLARTDTQYF. DNA for the CDR3: TGTGCCAGCAGCCTCCCAGGACTAGCGAGGACAGATACGCAGTATTTT.

The chain recombines TRBV11-3 with TRBJ2-5; 10 bases map to TRBD1. Trimming removed 3 bases from V and 4 bases from J; junction bases left unmatched: 8. The CDR3 runs to 16 residues. Germline loops: CDR1 SGHNT, CDR2 YENEEA. The CDR3 loop reads CASSLGLGDRGETQYF. CDR3 sequence (DNA): TGTGCCAGCAGCTTGGGCCTAGGGGACAGGGGAGAGACCCAGTACTTC. Complete variable domain (other parts from reference TRBV11-3 and TRBJ2-5): EAGVVQSPRYKIIEKKQPVAFWCNPISGHNTLYWYLQNLGQGPELLIRYENEEAVDDSQLPKDRFSAERLKGVDSTLKIQPAELGDSAVYLCASSLGLGDRGETQYFGPGTRLLVL.

The sample holds a few counts of this clone. The V gene is TRBV2, the J gene TRBJ2-1; D perhaps matches TRBD2 (5 bases). The V end was cut by 7 bases, the J end by 2 bases, with 15 bases between. CDR3 size: 15 residues. CDR1 and CDR2 (germline): SNHLY, FYNNEI. The CDR3 nucleotides read TGTGCCAGCAATATCGGGGTCCCTACCTACAATGAGCAGTTCTTC. The encoded protein is CASNIGVPTYNEQFF.

The V call is TRBV7-9, the J call TRBJ2-3; perhaps TRBD1 as D (6 bases). CDR3 length equals 13 residues. Per the germline V gene, CDR1 is SEHNR and CDR2 is FQNEAQ (reference sequence). The germline V and J ends were trimmed by 5 bases and 4 bases, with 10 bases remaining between them. The CDR3 nucleotides read TGTGCCAGCAGCACAGGGTCAGCAGATACGCAGTATTTT. It yields the protein CASSTGSADTQYF. Full variable domain (remainder filled in from reference TRBV7-9 and TRBJ2-3): DTGVSQNPRHKITKRGQNVTFRCDPISEHNRLYWYRQTLGQGPEFLTYFQNEAQLEKSRLLSDRFSAERPKGSFSTLEIQRTEQGDSAMYLCASSTGSADTQYFGPGTRLTVL.